Following are 9 T cell receptor beta chains from one sample sequenced in a study of beta chain features in type 1 diabetes. As every portion of the isolated RNA was reverse transcribed, the sequencing read expressed TCRB transcripts. Sequencing used immunoSEQ multiplex PCR; TCRdb keeps in-frame clones, though not all of them. The repertoire includes around 250,000 clones, approximately 70% of them detected once, and approximately 0.053% sits in the top ten. The sample comprised naive CD4+ T cells from blood. The receptor set was obtained from a man aged 25 to 45 in good health.

The sample holds one count of this clone. The gene calls are TRBV6-5 and TRBJ1-5; D ambiguous. Trimming removed 7 bases at V and 2 bases at J, with 15 bases between. This CDR3 region has 15 residues. Germline loops: CDR1 MNHEY, CDR2 SVGAGI. DNA for the CDR3: TGTGCCAGCACGAGACACCCAAGTCGCAATCAGCCCCAGCATTTT. Protein sequence: CASTRHPSRNQPQHF.

The chain couples TRBV19 to TRBJ2-7; maybe TRBD1 (6 bases). Trimming left V 2 bases short and J 4 bases short, with 15 bases between. This CDR3 contains 15 residues. Germline assignment: CDR1 LNHDA and CDR2 SQIVND (reference sequence). The CDR3 loop reads CASSISGQPIYEQYF. In DNA form, the CDR3 reads TGTGCCAGTAGTATATCGGGACAACCCATATACGAGCAGTACTTC.

The J gene is TRBJ2-1, the V gene TRBV30; TRBD2 agrees at 9 bases. The V and J ends lost 4 bases and 5 bases, in that order; junction bases with no gene match: 9. This CDR3 is 15 amino acids long. CDR1 and CDR2 (germline): GTSNPN, SVGIG (reference sequence). CDR3 sequence: CAWTGFSGGDNEQFF. Here the CDR3 DNA reads TGTGCCTGGACCGGTTTTAGCGGGGGTGACAATGAGCAGTTCTTC. Complete variable domain (other parts from reference TRBV30 and TRBJ2-1): SQTIHQWPATLVQPVGSPLSLECTVEGTSNPNLYWYRQAAGRGLQLLFYSVGIGQISSEVPQNLSASRPQDRQFILSSKKLLLSDSGFYLCAWTGFSGGDNEQFFGPGTRLTVL.

The chain combines TRBV30 with TRBJ2-7; the match to TRBD1 covers 10 bases. J gave up 4 bases and V 7 bases, and 10 bases lay outside the gene matches. The CDR3 runs 14 residues. Germline CDR1 and CDR2: GTSNPN and SVGIG (reference sequence). The CDR3 region has the DNA TGTGCCTCGGAAGGATGGACAGGGGGGTACGAGCAGTACTTC. Translation gives CASEGWTGGYEQYF.

V and J are TRBV2 and TRBJ2-1; TRBD2 aligns across 13 bases. Germline assignment: CDR1 SNHLY and CDR2 FYNNEI. The CDR3 runs to 16 residues. The trim removed 6 bases at V and 6 bases at J, leaving 8 bases unmatched. CDR3 sequence: CASRTSGRADGNEQFF. The CDR3 nucleotides read TGTGCCAGCAGAACTAGCGGGAGGGCCGACGGCAATGAGCAGTTCTTC.

CDR3 region: CASSAGLAGTDTQYF. Written as DNA, the CDR3 is TGTGCCAGCAGCGCTGGACTAGCGGGCACAGATACGCAGTATTTT. This sequence joins TRBV13 and TRBJ2-3; 10 bases are a match to TRBD2. Trimming cost V 5 bases and J 1 base; bases outside gene matches: 3. This CDR3 comprises 15 residues. Germline lookup yields CDR1 PRHDT and CDR2 FYEKMQ (reference sequence).

The chain combines TRBV28 with TRBJ2-5, with a weak D call TRBD2 (6 bases). The CDR3 sequence is 14 residues long. Trimming shortened V by 2 bases and J by 1 base, and 8 bases separated the two germline ends. The germline gives CDR1 MDHEN, CDR2 SYDVKM. CDR3 residues: CASSLVSGQETQYF. CDR3 in DNA: TGTGCCAGCAGTTTAGTTAGCGGCCAAGAGACCCAGTACTTC. The whole variable domain, filled in from reference TRBV28 and TRBJ2-5, reads DVKVTQSSRYLVKRTGEKVFLECVQDMDHENMFWYRQDPGLGLRLIYFSYDVKMKEKGDIPEGYSVSREKKERFSLILESASTNQTSMYLCASSLVSGQETQYFGPGTRLLVL.

The J gene is TRBJ1-5, the V gene TRBV30; 10 nucleotides match TRBD1. Germline loops: CDR1 GTSNPN, CDR2 SVGIG (reference sequence). V trimming: 3 bases; J trimming: 6 bases; junction bases outside the gene matches: 5. The CDR3 covers 14 residues. CDR3 sequence (DNA): TGTGCCTGGAGCCGGGGACAGGGGATTCAGCCCCAGCATTTT. Protein product: CAWSRGQGIQPQHF.

This clone was counted only a few times. V and J are TRBV9 and TRBJ2-1; no reliable D call. Trimming left V 0 bases short and J 0 bases short, with 10 bases between. The CDR3 has 16 residues. Germline values: CDR1 SGDLS, CDR2 YYNGEE. CDR3 in amino acids: CASSVENSASYNEQFF. In nucleotides, the CDR3 is TGTGCCAGCAGCGTAGAAAACAGCGCCTCCTACAATGAGCAGTTCTTC.